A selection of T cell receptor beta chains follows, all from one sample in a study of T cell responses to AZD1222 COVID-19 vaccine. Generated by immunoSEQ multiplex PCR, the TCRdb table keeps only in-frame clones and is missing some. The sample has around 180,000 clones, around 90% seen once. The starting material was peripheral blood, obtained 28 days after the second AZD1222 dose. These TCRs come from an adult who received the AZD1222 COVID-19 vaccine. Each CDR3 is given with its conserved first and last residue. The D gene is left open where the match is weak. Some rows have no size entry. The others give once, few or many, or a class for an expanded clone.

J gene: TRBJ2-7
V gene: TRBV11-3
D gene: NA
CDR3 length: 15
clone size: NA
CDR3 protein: CASSPRPGRSYEQYF
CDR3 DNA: TGTGCCAGCAGCCCCCGCCCAGGGAGGTCCTACGAGCAGTACTTC

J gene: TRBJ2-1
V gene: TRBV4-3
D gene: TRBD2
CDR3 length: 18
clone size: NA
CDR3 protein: CASSPGTSGFSSYNEQFF
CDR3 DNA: TGCGCCAGCAGCCCCGGGACTAGCGGGTTTAGCTCCTACAATGAGCAGTTCTTC

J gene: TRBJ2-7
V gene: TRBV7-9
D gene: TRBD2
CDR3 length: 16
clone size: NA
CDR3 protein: CASSLGLAGNSYEQYF
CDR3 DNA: TGTGCCAGCAGCTTAGGCCTAGCGGGAAACTCCTACGAGCAGTACTTC

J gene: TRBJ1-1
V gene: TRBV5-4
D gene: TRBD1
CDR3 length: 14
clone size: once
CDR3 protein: CASWTGHLGTEAFF
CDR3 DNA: TGTGCCAGCTGGACAGGGCATTTGGGCACTGAAGCTTTCTTT

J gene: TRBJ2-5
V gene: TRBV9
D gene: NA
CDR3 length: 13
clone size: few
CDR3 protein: CASSVYCSETQYF
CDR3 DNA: TGTGCCAGCAGCGTATACTGCTCGGAGACCCAGTACTTC

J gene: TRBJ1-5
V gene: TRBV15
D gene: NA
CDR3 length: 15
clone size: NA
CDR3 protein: CATSRDRTVNQPQHF
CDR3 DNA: TGTGCCACCAGCAGAGACCGGACAGTCAATCAGCCCCAGCATTTT

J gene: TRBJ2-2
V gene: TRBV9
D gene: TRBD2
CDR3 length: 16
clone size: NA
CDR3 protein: CASSPQAGADTGELFF
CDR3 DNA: TGTGCCAGCAGCCCTCAAGCGGGAGCGGACACCGGGGAGCTGTTTTTT

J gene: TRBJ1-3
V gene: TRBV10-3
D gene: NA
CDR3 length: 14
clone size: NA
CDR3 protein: CAISGGPSGNTIYF
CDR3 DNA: TGTGCCATCAGTGGTGGCCCAAGCGGAAACACCATATATTTT

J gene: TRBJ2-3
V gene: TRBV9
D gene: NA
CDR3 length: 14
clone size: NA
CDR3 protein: CASSVGPYTDTQYF
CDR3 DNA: TGTGCCAGCAGCGTAGGCCCTTACACAGATACGCAGTATTTT

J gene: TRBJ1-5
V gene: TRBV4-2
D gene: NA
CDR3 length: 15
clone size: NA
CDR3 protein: CASSQEQGINQPQHF
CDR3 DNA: TGTGCCAGCAGCCAAGAACAGGGAATCAATCAGCCCCAGCATTTT

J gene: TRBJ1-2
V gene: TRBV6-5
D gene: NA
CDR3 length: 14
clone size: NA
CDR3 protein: CASSYSGGGYGYTF
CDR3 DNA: TGTGCCAGCAGTTACTCCGGGGGAGGGTATGGCTACACCTTC

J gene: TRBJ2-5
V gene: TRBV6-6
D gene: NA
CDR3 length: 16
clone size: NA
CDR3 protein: CASSYGALRDGETQYF
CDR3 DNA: TGTGCCAGCAGTTACGGGGCTTTACGGGATGGGGAGACCCAGTACTTC

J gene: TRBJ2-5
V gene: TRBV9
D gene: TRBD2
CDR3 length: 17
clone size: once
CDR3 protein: CASSVGGLAGVKETQYF
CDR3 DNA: TGTGCCAGCAGCGTAGGGGGACTAGCGGGAGTTAAAGAGACCCAGTACTTC

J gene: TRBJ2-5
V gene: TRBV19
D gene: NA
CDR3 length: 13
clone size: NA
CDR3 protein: CASSIRTQETQYF
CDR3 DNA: TGTGCCAGTAGTATACGGACTCAAGAGACCCAGTACTTC

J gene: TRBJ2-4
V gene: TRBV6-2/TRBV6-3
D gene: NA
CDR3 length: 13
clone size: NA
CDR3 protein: CASSRGQRNIQYF
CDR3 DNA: TGTGCCAGCAGCCGGGGTCAGAGAAACATTCAGTACTTC

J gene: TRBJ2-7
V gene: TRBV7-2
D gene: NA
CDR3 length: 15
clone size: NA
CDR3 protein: CASSLEPGPVSEQYF
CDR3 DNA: TGTGCCAGCAGCTTAGAGCCGGGACCGGTCTCCGAGCAGTACTTC

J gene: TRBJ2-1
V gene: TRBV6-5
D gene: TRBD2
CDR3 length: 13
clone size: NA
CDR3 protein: CASSGGGAGEEFF
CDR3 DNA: TGTGCCAGCAGCGGGGGGGGAGCGGGAGAGGAGTTCTTC

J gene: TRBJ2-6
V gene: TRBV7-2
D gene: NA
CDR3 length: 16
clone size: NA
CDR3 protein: CASSLVGLLGANVLTF
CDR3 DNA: TGTGCCAGCAGCTTAGTTGGGCTTCTAGGGGCCAACGTCCTGACTTTC

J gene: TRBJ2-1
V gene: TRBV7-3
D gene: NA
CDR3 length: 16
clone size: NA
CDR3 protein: CASSLTGAGAYNEQFF
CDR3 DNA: TGTGCCAGCAGCTTAACCGGGGCGGGGGCTTACAATGAGCAGTTCTTC

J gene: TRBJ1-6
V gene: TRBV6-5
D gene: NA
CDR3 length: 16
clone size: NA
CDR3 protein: CASSLGGSSYNSPLHF
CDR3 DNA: TGTGCCAGCAGTTTGGGGGGATCCTCCTATAATTCACCCCTCCACTTT

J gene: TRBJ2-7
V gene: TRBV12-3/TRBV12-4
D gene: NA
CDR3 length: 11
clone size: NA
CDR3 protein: CASSLGDLVYF
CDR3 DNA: TGTGCCAGCAGTTTGGGGGACTTGGTGTACTTC

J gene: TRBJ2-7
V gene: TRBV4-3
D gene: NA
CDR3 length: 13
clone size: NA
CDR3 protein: CASSRDLTYEQYF
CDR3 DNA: TGCGCCAGCAGCCGGGACTTAACCTACGAGCAGTACTTC

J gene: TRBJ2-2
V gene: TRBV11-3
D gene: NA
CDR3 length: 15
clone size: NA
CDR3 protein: CASSSGAGNTGELFF
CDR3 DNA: TGTGCCAGCAGCTCGGGGGCCGGGAACACCGGGGAGCTGTTTTTT

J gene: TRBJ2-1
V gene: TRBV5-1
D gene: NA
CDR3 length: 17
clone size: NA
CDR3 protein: CASSLDVGSSSYNEQFF
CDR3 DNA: TGCGCCAGCAGCTTGGATGTGGGGTCGAGCTCCTACAATGAGCAGTTCTTC

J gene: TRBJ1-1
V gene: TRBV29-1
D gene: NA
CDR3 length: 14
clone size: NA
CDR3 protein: CSVAAGFGNTEAFF
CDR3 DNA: TGCAGCGTTGCAGCAGGGTTTGGGAACACTGAAGCTTTCTTT

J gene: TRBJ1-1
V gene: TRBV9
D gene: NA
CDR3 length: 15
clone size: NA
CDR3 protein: CASSVGPGAITEAFF
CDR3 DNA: TGTGCCAGCAGCGTAGGGCCGGGGGCGATCACTGAAGCTTTCTTT

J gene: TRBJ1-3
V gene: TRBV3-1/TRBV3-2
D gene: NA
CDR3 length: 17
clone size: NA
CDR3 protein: CASSRGGRWTGGNTIYF
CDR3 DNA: TGTGCCAGCAGCCGGGGGGGGCGGTGGACGGGAGGAAACACCATATATTTT

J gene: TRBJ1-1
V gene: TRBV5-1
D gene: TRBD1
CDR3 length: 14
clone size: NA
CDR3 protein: CASSLIDRGSEAFF
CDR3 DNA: TGCGCCAGCAGCCTGATTGACAGGGGCTCTGAAGCTTTCTTT

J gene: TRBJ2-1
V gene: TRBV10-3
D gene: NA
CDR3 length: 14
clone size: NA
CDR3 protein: CAISEPTTRNEQFF
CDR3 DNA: TGTGCCATCAGTGAGCCAACTACTAGAAATGAGCAGTTCTTC

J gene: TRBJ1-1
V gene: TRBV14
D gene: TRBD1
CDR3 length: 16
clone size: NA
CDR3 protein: CASSPNLGQGDTEAFF
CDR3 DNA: TGTGCCAGCAGCCCTAATTTGGGACAGGGGGACACTGAAGCTTTCTTT

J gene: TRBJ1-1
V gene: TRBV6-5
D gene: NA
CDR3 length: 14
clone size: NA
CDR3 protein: CASSYSRGNTEAFF
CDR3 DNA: TGTGCCAGCAGTTACTCTCGGGGTAACACTGAAGCTTTCTTT

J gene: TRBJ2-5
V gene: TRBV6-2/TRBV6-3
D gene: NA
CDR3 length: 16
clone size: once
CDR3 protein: CASSYYQGRPPETQYF
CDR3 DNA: TGTGCCAGCAGTTACTACCAGGGGCGGCCCCCGGAGACCCAGTACTTC

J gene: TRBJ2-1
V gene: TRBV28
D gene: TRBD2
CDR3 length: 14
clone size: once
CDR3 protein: CASSGGGLYNEQFF
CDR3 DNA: TGTGCCAGCAGTGGGGGGGGACTCTACAATGAGCAGTTCTTC

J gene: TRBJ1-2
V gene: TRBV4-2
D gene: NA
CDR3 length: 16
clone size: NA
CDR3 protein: CASSQERVGGNYGYTF
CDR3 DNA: TGTGCCAGCAGCCAAGAGAGAGTGGGGGGCAACTATGGCTACACCTTC

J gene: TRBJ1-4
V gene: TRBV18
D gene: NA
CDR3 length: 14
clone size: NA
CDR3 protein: CASTIQGTGEKLFF
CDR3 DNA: TGTGCCAGCACGATTCAGGGTACGGGTGAAAAACTGTTTTTT

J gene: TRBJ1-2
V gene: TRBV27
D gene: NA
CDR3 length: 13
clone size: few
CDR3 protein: CASSLQGNYGYTF
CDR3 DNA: TGTGCCAGCAGTTTACAGGGTAACTATGGCTACACCTTC

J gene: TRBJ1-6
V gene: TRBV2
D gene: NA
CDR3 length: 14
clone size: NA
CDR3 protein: CASNAPVDNSPLHF
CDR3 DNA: TGTGCCAGCAATGCCCCTGTGGATAATTCACCCCTCCACTTT

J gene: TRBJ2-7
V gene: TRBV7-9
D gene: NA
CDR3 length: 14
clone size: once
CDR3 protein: CASSSRGETYEQYF
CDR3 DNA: TGTGCCAGCAGCAGCCGAGGCGAGACCTACGAGCAGTACTTC

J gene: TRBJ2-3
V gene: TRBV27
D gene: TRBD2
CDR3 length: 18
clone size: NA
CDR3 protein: CASSPRGGGTAVTDTQYF
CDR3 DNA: TGTGCCAGCAGTCCGCGGGGCGGGGGGACCGCTGTAACAGATACGCAGTATTTT

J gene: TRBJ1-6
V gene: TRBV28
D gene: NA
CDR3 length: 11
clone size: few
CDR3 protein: CASRHRQPLHF
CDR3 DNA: TGTGCCAGCAGGCATCGCCAACCCCTCCACTTT

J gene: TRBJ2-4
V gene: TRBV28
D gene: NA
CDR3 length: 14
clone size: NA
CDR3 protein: CASSLVGEENIQYF
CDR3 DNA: TGTGCCAGCAGTTTAGTAGGGGAGGAAAACATTCAGTACTTC

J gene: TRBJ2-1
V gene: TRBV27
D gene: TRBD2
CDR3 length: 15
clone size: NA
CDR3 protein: CASSPSGSNYNEQFF
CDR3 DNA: TGTGCCAGCAGTCCTAGCGGGAGCAATTACAATGAGCAGTTCTTC

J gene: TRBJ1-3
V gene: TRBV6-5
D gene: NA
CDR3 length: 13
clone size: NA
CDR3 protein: CASLQDLGNTIYF
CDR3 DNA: TGTGCCAGTCTACAGGACCTCGGAAACACCATATATTTT

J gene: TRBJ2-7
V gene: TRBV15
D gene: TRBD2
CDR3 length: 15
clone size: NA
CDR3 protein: CATSTPLGGAYEQYF
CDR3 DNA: TGTGCCACCAGCACACCTCTGGGGGGGGCCTACGAGCAGTACTTC

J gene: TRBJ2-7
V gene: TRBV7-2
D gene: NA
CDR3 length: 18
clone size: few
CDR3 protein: CASSHLWGEGGRRYEQYF
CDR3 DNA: TGTGCCAGCAGCCATTTATGGGGAGAAGGGGGGCGACGCTACGAGCAGTACTTC